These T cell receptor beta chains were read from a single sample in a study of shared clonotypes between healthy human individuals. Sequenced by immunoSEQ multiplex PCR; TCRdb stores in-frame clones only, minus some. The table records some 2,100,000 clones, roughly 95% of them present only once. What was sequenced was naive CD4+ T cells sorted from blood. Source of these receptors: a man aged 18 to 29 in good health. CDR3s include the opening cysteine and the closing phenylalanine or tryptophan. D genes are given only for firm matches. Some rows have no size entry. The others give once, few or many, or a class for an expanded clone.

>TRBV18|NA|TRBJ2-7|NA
TGTGCCAGCTCGCCGCGTAGCGGACTTTCCTACGAGCAGTACTTC
CASSPRSGLSYEQYF
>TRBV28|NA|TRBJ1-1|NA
TGTGCCAGCAGTCCCAGGGGATTCACTGAAGCTTTCTTT
CASSPRGFTEAFF
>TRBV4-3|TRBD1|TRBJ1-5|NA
TGCGCCAGCAGCCAGGGACAGGGGCGGAATCAGCCCCAGCATTTT
CASSQGQGRNQPQHF
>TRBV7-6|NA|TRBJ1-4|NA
TGTGCCAGCAGCTCGGGGGGCCTCCCTAATGAAAAACTGTTTTTT
CASSSGGLPNEKLFF
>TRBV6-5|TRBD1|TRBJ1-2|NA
TGTGCCAGCAGTTACGGGCAGGGGGCTAGTGGCTACACCTTC
CASSYGQGASGYTF
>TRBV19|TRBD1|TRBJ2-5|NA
TGTGCCAGTAGACAGGGGAATGAAGAGACCCAGTACTTC
CASRQGNEETQYF
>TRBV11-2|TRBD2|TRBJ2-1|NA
TGTGCCAGCCGCCTGGGAAACGGGAGGGAGCAGTTCTTC
CASRLGNGREQFF
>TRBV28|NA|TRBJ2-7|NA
TGTGCCAGCAGTTTTCAGGGTTCCTACGAGCAGTACTTC
CASSFQGSYEQYF
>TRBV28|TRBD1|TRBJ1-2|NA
TGTGCCAGCACACAGGGGGTTGACGGCTACACCTTC
CASTQGVDGYTF
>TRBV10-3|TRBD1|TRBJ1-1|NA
TGTGCCACTCAGGGGGGAGGACAGAACACTGAAGCTTTCTTT
CATQGGGQNTEAFF
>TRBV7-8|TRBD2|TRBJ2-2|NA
TGTGCCAGCAGCTTAGGATCGAGCGGGAGGACCGGGGAGCTGTTTTTT
CASSLGSSGRTGELFF
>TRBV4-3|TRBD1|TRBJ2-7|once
TGCGCCAGCAGCCGTAGACAGGGGGCTGACGAGCAGTACTTC
CASSRRQGADEQYF
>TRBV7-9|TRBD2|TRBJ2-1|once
TGTGCCAGCAGCCCAAAGGTACTAGCGGGAGGGCCTCTCTACAATGAGCAGTTCTTC
CASSPKVLAGGPLYNEQFF
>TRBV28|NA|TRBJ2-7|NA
TGTGCCAGCAACACGGGCCTGGGTGGGTTCTACGAGCAGTACTTC
CASNTGLGGFYEQYF
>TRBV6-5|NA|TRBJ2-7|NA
TGTGCCAGCAGTATGACGAGCATCCTGACCTACGAGCAGTACTTC
CASSMTSILTYEQYF
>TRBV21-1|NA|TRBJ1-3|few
TGTGCCAGCAGGAGCTTGGGGACGTACCGCCTCTCTGGAAACACCATATATTTT
CASRSLGTYRLSGNTIYF
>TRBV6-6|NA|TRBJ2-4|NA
TGTGCCAGCAGTTACTCTAGTGGTGTTGCCAAAAACATTCAGTACTTC
CASSYSSGVAKNIQYF